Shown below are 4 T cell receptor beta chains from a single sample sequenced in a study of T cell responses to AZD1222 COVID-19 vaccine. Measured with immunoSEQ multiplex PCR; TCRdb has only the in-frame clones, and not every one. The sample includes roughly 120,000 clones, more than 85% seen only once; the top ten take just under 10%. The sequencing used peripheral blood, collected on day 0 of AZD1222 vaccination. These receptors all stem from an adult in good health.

Here the CDR3 reads CASSSSSGGAYEQFF. CDR3 coding DNA: TGTGCCAGCAGTTCCTCTAGCGGGGGGGCATATGAGCAGTTCTTC. The rearrangement uses TRBV28 and TRBJ2-1; TRBD2 matches 12 bases. This CDR3 spans 15 amino acids. Losses at the gene ends were 4 bases for V and 8 bases for J; bases not matched to a gene: 6. The V gene's germline CDR1 is MDHEN and CDR2 SYDVKM.

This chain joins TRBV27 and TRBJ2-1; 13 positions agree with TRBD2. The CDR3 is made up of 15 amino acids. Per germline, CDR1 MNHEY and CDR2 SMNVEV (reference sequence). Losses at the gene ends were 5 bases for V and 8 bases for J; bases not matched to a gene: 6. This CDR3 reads CASSLRTSGSYEQFF. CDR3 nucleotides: TGTGCCAGCAGTCTTCGGACTAGCGGGAGCTATGAGCAGTTCTTC.

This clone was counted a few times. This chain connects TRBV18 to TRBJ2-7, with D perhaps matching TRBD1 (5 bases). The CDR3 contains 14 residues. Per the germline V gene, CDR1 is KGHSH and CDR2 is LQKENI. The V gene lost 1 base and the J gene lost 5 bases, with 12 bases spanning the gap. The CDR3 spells CASSPRQGRHEQYF. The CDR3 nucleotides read TGTGCCAGCTCACCACGGCAGGGTCGGCACGAGCAGTACTTC. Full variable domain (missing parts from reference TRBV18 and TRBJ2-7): NAGVMQNPRHLVRRRGQEARLRCSPMKGHSHVYWYRQLPEEGLKFMVYLQKENIIDESGMPKERFSAEFPKEGPSILRIQQVVRGDSAAYFCASSPRQGRHEQYFGPGTRLTVT.

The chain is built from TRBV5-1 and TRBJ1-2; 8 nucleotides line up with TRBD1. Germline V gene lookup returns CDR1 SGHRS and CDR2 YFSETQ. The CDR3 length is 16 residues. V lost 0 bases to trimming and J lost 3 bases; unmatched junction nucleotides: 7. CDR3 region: CASSLALGTGDYGYTF. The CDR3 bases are TGCGCCAGCAGCTTGGCTCTGGGGACAGGAGACTATGGCTACACCTTC.